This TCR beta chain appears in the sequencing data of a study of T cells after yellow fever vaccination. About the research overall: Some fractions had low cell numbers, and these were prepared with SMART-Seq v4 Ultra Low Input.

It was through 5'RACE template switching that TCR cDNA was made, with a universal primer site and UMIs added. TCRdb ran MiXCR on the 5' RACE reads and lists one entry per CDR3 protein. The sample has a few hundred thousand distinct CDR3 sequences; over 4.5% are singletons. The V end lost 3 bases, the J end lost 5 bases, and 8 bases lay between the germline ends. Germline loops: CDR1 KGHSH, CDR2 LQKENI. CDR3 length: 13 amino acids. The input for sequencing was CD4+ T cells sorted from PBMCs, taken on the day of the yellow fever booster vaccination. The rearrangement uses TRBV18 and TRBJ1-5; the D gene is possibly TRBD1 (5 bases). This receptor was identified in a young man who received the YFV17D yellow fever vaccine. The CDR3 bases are TGTGCCAGCTCACCTACCAGGGATCAGCCCCAGCATTTT. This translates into CASSPTRDQPQHF.